Listed below are T cell receptor beta chains from one sample, sequenced in a study of CD8+CD57+ T cells in acquired aplastic anemia. TCRdb passed the reads through MiXCR, listing each CDR3 protein once. The sample has some 190,000 distinct CDR3 sequences, 35% to 50% seen once. Input material: sorted CD4+, CD8+, or CD8+CD57+ T cells (not recorded which) from PBMCs. The receptors were gathered from a human donor in good health. The CDR3 runs from the conserved cysteine through the conserved F or W. Each record gives: clone size, V gene, J gene, D gene, CDR3 protein, CDR3 DNA. The D gene is left open where the match is weak. A row's size may be missing; if present it is once, few, many or a size class.

-	TRBV6-4	TRBJ2-7	-	CASSDSKGYEQYF	TGTGCCAGCAGTGACTCGAAAGGGTACGAGCAGTACTTC
many	TRBV12-5	TRBJ2-7	-	CASGLVGLSYEQYF	TGTGCTAGTGGTTTGGTTGGCCTCTCCTACGAGCAGTACTTC
many	TRBV5-1	TRBJ1-1	-	CASSPTGTEAFF	TGCGCCAGCAGCCCGACTGGGACTGAAGCTTTCTTT
-	TRBV28	TRBJ2-3	TRBD2	CASSLAGTSGTSTQYF	TGTGCCAGCAGCCTAGCCGGGACTAGCGGAACAAGTACGCAGTATTTT
few	TRBV19	TRBJ1-2	-	CASSPEHTVGYGYTF	TGTGCCAGTAGTCCTGAGCACACTGTGGGGTATGGCTACACCTTC
-	TRBV19	TRBJ2-5	-	CASSSPLAHQETQYF	TGTGCCAGTAGTAGTCCGCTAGCCCACCAAGAGACCCAGTACTTC
-	TRBV25-1	TRBJ2-3	-	CASSGDGDTQYF	TGTGCCAGCAGTGGGGACGGAGATACGCAGTATTTT
few	TRBV15	TRBJ2-7	-	CATSREKQIPYEQYF	TGTGCCACCAGCAGAGAGAAACAGATCCCATACGAGCAGTACTTC
-	TRBV19	TRBJ2-5	-	CASSMRRETQYF	TGTGCCAGTAGTATGAGGAGGGAGACCCAGTACTTC
many	TRBV6-1	TRBJ2-7	TRBD1	CASTPSRGREQYF	TGTGCCAGTACCCCGTCGAGGGGGCGCGAGCAGTACTTC
-	TRBV10-3	TRBJ2-5	-	CAAGALETQYF	TGTGCCGCAGGGGCTTTAGAGACCCAGTACTTC
many	TRBV10-3	TRBJ2-3	TRBD2	CAISGGLAGESDTQYF	TGTGCCATCAGTGGTGGACTAGCGGGAGAATCAGATACGCAGTATTTT
few	TRBV19	TRBJ1-5	-	CASRGGAGNQPQHF	TGTGCCAGTCGTGGGGGGGCGGGGAATCAGCCCCAGCATTTT
-	TRBV9	TRBJ1-3	-	CASSPRDIDSGNTIYF	TGTGCCAGCAGCCCCCGGGACATCGACTCTGGAAACACCATATATTTT
-	TRBV5-1	TRBJ1-1	TRBD1	CASSLGGQANTEAFF	TGCGCCAGCAGCTTGGGGGGACAGGCGAACACTGAAGCTTTCTTT
-	TRBV6-1	TRBJ2-7	TRBD1	CASSPGTGISYEQYF	TGTGCCAGCAGCCCCGGGACAGGGATCTCCTACGAGCAGTACTTC
few	TRBV30	TRBJ2-7	-	CAWSVQVLGEQYF	TGTGCCTGGAGTGTGCAGGTTTTAGGCGAGCAGTACTTC
-	TRBV6-1	TRBJ2-1	-	CASSLSVDEQFF	TGTGCCAGCAGCCTTAGCGTTGATGAGCAGTTCTTC
many	TRBV12-3/TRBV12-4	TRBJ2-3	TRBD2	CASSPSGRRRDTQYF	TGTGCCAGCAGTCCTAGCGGGAGGAGGAGAGATACGCAGTATTTT
few	TRBV19	TRBJ2-5	TRBD1	CASSSTGQETQYF	TGTGCCAGTAGTTCGACAGGGCAAGAGACCCAGTACTTC
few	TRBV7-9	TRBJ2-2	-	CATSGPTGELFF	TGTGCCACCAGCGGCCCGACCGGGGAGCTGTTTTTT
-	TRBV29-1	TRBJ2-7	-	CSVAGTPGEQYF	TGCAGCGTTGCCGGGACCCCAGGAGAGCAGTACTTC
-	TRBV29-1	TRBJ2-1	TRBD2	CSGRLAGNHNEQFF	TGCAGCGGACGACTAGCGGGGAACCACAATGAGCAGTTCTTC
many	TRBV20-1	TRBJ2-7	TRBD2	CSAHSGRQNYEQYF	TGCAGTGCTCATAGCGGGAGGCAAAACTACGAGCAGTACTTC
few	TRBV7-9	TRBJ2-1	-	CASSFKGNEQFF	TGTGCCAGCAGCTTCAAGGGAAATGAGCAGTTCTTC
few	TRBV29-1	TRBJ1-1	-	CSVLDSMNTEAFF	TGCAGCGTCCTGGACAGCATGAACACTGAAGCTTTCTTT
many	TRBV19	TRBJ2-6	-	CASSILSGVSGANVLTF	TGTGCCAGTAGTATTTTGTCGGGCGTCTCTGGGGCCAACGTCCTGACTTTC
-	TRBV7-3	TRBJ2-7	TRBD2	CASSLLSGGGYEQYF	TGTGCCAGCAGCTTATTATCGGGCGGGGGCTACGAGCAGTACTTC